A selection of T cell receptor beta chains follows, all from one sample in a study of shared clonotypes between healthy human individuals. Only in-frame clones appear in the TCRdb table, and some are missing; sequencing was by immunoSEQ multiplex PCR. The sample yields approximately 1.5 million clones, less than 99% seen once. Sequences were obtained from naive CD4+ T cells sorted from blood. The receptors stem from a man aged 30 to 39 in good health. Each CDR3 is given without its conserved first and last residue.

cdr3_aa j_call cdr3_length v_call
ASSTAGRGTGELF TRBJ2-2 13 TRBV19
ASSFLGNEQF TRBJ2-1 10 TRBV27
ATSRIRRQYNEQF TRBJ2-1 13 TRBV15
ASSLGGTARTYEQY TRBJ2-7 14 TRBV7-9
ASGGPGRAGELF TRBJ2-2 12 TRBV7-2
ASSLRVSSGLGAGELF TRBJ2-2 16 TRBV7-8
ASSLFGTAIGYT TRBJ1-2 12 TRBV7-9
ASSSRDRASYEQY TRBJ2-7 13 TRBV11-2
ASSPSGGDEQF TRBJ2-1 11 TRBV18
ASSYTGRPDTQY TRBJ2-3 12 TRBV5-5
ASSLAETSSPPWAKNIQY TRBJ2-4 18 TRBV5-1
SGRRLAGGYNEQF TRBJ2-1 13 TRBV29-1
ASSPQGYGYT TRBJ1-2 10 TRBV2
ASSFRFSRDTQY TRBJ2-3 12 TRBV27
ASSAQGTNTGELF TRBJ2-2 13 TRBV11-3
ASSPKAETVRRDNEQF TRBJ2-1 16 TRBV5-4
ASSLRDRNTIY TRBJ1-3 11 TRBV28
ASSEYLVSTDTQY TRBJ2-3 13 TRBV2
ASRTSREWEQF TRBJ2-1 11 TRBV2
ASSKTGPGSPGELF TRBJ2-2 14 TRBV5-1
ASRESGTYEQY TRBJ2-7 11 TRBV6-6
ATAGGPLPYEQY TRBJ2-7 12 TRBV28
ASSVRDGPVYEQY TRBJ2-7 13 TRBV9
ASSLIAGGSSYEQY TRBJ2-7 14 TRBV5-1
ASSRASNTEAF TRBJ1-1 11 TRBV9
ASSHSQVPNEQF TRBJ2-1 12 TRBV4-1
ASSERKDRRLYEQY TRBJ2-7 14 TRBV6-1
ASSLAGASEQY TRBJ2-7 11 TRBV18
ASSQDGMGALLETQY TRBJ2-5 15 TRBV4-1